This section outlines one T cell receptor beta chain sequence together with its context. The antigen remains undetermined. The data stem from a study of T cell responses to AZD1222 COVID-19 vaccine. Measured with immunoSEQ multiplex PCR; TCRdb has only the in-frame clones, and not every one. The data hold about 68,000 clones, with around nine tenths observed a single time. Trimming pared 2 bases from V and 5 bases from J, leaving 10 bases between. The CDR3 loop spans 13 amino acids. Germline CDR1 SGHTA, CDR2 FQGNSA. Study-wide results and caveats: Among spike-specific TCRs, nearly half reportedly target unmutated variant regions. Recipients of two AZD1222 doses showed rising Spike-specific TCR breadth and depth.

This sample comprised peripheral blood, obtained on day 0 of AZD1222 vaccination. The clonotype originates from an adult in good health. This rearrangement joins TRBV7-2 to TRBJ2-7; D not resolved. The CDR3 reads CASSLKGFDEQYF. The CDR3, as DNA: TGTGCCAGCAGCTTAAAAGGGTTTGACGAGCAGTACTTC.